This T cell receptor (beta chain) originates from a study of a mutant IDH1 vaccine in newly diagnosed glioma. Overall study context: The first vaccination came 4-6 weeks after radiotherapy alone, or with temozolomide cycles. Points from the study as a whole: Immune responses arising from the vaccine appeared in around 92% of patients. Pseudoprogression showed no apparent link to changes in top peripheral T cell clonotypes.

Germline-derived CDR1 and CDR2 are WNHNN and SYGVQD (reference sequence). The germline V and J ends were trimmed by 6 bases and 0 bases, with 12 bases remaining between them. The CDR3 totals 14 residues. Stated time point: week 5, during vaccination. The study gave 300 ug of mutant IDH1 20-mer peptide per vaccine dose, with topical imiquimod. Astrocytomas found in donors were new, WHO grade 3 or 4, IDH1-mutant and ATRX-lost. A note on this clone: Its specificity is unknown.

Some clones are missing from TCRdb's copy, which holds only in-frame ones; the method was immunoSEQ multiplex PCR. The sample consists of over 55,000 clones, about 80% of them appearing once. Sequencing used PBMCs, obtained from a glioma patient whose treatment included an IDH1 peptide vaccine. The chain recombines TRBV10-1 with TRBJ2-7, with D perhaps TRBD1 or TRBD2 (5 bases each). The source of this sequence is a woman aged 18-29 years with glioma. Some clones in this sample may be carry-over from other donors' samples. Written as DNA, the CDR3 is TGCGCCAGCAGCCGGGACGCAAGCTCCTACGAGCAGTACTTC. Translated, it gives CASSRDASSYEQYF.